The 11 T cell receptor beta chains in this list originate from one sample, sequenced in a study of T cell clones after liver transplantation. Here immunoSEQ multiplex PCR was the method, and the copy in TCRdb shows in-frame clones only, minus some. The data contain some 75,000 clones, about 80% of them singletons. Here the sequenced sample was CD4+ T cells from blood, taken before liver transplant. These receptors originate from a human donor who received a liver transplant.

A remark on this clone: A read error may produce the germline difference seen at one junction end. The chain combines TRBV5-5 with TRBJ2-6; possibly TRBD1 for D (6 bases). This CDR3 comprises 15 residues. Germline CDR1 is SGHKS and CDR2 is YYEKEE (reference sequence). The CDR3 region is CASSLQGSRANVLTF. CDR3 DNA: TGTGCCAGCAGCTTACAGGGCTCTCGGGCCAACGTCCTGACTTTC.

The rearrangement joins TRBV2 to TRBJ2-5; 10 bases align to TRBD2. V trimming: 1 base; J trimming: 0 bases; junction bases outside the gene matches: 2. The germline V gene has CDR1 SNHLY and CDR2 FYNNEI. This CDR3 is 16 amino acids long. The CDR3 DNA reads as TGTGCCAGCAGTGAAGGACTAGCGGGCAACCAAGAGACCCAGTACTTC. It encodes CASSEGLAGNQETQYF.

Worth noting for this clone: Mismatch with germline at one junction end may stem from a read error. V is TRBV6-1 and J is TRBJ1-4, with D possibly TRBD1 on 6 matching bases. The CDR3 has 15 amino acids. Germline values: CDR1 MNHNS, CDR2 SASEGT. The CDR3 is CVSSDYGGPNEKLFF. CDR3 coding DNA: TGTGTCAGCAGTGATTATGGGGGCCCGAATGAAAAACTGTTTTTT.

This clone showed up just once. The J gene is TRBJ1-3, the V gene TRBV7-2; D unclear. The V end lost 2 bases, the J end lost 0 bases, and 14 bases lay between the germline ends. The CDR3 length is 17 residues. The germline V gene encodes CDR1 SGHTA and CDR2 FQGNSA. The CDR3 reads CASSLFPSFYSGNTIYF. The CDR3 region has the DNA TGTGCCAGCAGCTTATTCCCTTCCTTCTACTCTGGAAACACCATATATTTT.

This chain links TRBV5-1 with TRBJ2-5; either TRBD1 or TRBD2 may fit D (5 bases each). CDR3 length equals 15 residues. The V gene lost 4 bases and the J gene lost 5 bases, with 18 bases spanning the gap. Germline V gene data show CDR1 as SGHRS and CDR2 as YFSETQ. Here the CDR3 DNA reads TGCGCCAGCAGCCCTTCCGGGGCCCTTGCGGAGACCCAGTACTTC. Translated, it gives CASSPSGALAETQYF. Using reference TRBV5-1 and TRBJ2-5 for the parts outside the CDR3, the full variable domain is KAGVTQTPRYLIKTRGQQVTLSCSPISGHRSVSWYQQTPGQGLQFLFEYFSETQRNKGNFPGRFSGRQFSNSRSEMNVSTLELGDSALYLCASSPSGALAETQYFGPGTRLLVL.

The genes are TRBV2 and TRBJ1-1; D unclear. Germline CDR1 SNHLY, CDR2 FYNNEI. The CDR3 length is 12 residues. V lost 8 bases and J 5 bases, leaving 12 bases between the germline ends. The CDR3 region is CASGRKGTEAFF. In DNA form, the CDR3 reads TGTGCCAGCGGGAGGAAAGGGACTGAAGCTTTCTTT.

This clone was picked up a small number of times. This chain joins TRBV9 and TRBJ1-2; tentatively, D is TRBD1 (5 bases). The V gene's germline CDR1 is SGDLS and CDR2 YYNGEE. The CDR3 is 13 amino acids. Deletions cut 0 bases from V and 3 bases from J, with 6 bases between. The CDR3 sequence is CASSVGRDYGYTF. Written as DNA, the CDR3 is TGTGCCAGCAGCGTAGGCAGGGACTATGGCTACACCTTC.

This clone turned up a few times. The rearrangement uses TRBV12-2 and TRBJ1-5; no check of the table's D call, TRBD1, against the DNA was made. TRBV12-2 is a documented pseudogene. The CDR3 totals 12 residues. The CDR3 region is CASRSRNQPQHF. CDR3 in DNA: TGTGCAAGTCGCTCCAGAAATCAGCCCCAGCATTTT.

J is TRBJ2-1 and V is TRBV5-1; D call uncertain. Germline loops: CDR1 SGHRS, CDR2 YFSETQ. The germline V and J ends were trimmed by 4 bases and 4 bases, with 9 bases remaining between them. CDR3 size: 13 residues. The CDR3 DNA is TGCGCCAGCAGCCACTCCGGTTACAATGAGCAGTTCTTC. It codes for CASSHSGYNEQFF.

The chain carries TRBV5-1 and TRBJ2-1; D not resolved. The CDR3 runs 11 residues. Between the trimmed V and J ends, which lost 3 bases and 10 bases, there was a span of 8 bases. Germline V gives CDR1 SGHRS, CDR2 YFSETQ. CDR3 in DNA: TGCGCCAGCAGCTACTTAAACGAGCAGTTCTTC. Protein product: CASSYLNEQFF.

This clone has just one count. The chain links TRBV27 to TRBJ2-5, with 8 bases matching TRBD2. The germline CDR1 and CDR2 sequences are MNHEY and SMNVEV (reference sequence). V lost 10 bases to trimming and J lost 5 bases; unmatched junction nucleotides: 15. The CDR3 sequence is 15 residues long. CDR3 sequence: CATRLGTSHGETQYF. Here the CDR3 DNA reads TGTGCCACCAGACTTGGGACTAGTCATGGGGAGACCCAGTACTTC.